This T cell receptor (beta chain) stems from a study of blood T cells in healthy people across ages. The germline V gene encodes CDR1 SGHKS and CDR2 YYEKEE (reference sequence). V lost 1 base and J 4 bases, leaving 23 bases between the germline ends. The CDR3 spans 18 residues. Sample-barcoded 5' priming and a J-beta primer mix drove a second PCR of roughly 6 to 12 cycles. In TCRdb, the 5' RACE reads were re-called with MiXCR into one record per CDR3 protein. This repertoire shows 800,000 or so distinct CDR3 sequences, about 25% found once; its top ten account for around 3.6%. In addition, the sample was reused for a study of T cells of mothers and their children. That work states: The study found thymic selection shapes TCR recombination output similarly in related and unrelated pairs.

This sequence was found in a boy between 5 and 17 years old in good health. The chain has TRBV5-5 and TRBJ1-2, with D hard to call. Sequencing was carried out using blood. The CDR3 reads CASSLPYQKWQKGYGYTF. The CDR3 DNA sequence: TGTGCCAGCAGCTTGCCCTATCAGAAATGGCAGAAAGGCTATGGCTACACCTTC.